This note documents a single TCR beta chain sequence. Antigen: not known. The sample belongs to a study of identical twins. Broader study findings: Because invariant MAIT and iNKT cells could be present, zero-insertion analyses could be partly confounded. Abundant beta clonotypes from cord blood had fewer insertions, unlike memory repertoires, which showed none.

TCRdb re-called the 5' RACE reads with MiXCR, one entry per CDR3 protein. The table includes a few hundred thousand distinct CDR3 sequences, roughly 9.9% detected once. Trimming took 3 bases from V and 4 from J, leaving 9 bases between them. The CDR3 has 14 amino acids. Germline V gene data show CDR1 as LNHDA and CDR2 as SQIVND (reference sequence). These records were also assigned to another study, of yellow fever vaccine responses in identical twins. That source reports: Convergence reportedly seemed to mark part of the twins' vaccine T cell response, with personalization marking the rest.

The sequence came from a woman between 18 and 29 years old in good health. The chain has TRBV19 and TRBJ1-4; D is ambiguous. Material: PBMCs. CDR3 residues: CASSIGGFNEKLFF. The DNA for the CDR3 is TGTGCCAGTAGTATCGGCGGGTTTAATGAAAAACTGTTTTTT.